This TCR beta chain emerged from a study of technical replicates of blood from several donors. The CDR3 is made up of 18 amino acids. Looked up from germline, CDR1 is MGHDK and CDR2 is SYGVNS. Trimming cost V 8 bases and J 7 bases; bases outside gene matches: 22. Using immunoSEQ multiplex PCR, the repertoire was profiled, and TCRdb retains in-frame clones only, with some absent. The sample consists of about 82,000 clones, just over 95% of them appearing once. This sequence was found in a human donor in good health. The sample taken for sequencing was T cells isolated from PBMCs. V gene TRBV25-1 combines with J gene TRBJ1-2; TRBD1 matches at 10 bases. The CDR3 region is CASSNFPGQGPSRFGYTF. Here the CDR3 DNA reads TGTGCCAGCTCTAACTTCCCGGGACAGGGGCCGTCTAGATTTGGCTACACCTTC.